This TCR beta chain is drawn from a study of vaccination effects on CD4 cells after COVID-19. This CDR3 region has 14 residues. V lost 2 bases, J lost 7 bases, and 9 bases lay in between. Germline V lookup: CDR1 SGHTA, CDR2 FQGNSA. General study findings and limits: Whether induced by infection or by vaccine, clones showed marked clonal contraction late after vaccination. Convalescent patients were scarce, and early post-infection timepoints were absent.

Clones were read by immunoSEQ multiplex PCR, and TCRdb kept only the in-frame ones, dropping some. The sample shows tens of thousands of clones, nearly 75% of them seen only once. On this clone: The antigen is unknown.

Cultured cells yielded isolated CD4+ T cells after 10 days. This chain joins TRBV7-2 and TRBJ1-6; D is unresolved. The TCR was taken from a human donor who received a COVID-19 vaccine. The specimen comprised CD4+ T cells from PBMCs cultured without peptide, sampled before COVID-19 vaccination. The chain's CDR3 is CASSLMGWNSPLHF. DNA for the CDR3: TGTGCCAGCAGCTTAATGGGGTGGAATTCACCCCTCCACTTT.